These T cell receptor beta chains were read from a single sample in a study of cytomegalovirus exposure and HLA in healthy donors. Data came from immunoSEQ multiplex PCR; TCRdb stores just in-frame clones and leaves some out. This sample has approximately 110,000 clones, with 75% found just once. The sample taken for sequencing was PBMCs. The receptors derive from a man aged 35 to 55 in good health and CMV-seronegative. CDR3s leave out the opening cysteine and the closing phenylalanine or tryptophan.

J gene,V gene,CDR3 protein
TRBJ1-2,TRBV5-6,ASSSPRNYGYT
TRBJ2-7,TRBV5-4,ASSPGTGVGWEQY
TRBJ1-1,TRBV19,ASQGTGGAWAF
TRBJ2-7,TRBV12-5,ASGLGTGLSYEQY
TRBJ2-5,TRBV18,ASSQDGGRETQY
TRBJ1-1,TRBV29-1,SVERGTGRTEAF
TRBJ1-3,TRBV4-3,ASSQDRGTPSGNTIY
TRBJ2-7,TRBV19,ASSTLAGDTYEQY
TRBJ1-2,TRBV5-4,ASSQDRGGGYT
TRBJ2-1,TRBV7-9,ASSLVKADEQF
TRBJ2-3,TRBV7-2,ASSVTSGGYGDTQY
TRBJ1-4,TRBV25-1,ASSESGSLEKLF
TRBJ2-2,TRBV7-9,ASSALTGYTGELF
TRBJ2-2,TRBV7-3,ASSRQLNTGELF
TRBJ2-5,TRBV29-1,SVPRTGGKETQY
TRBJ1-1,TRBV7-2,ASSTQGNTEAF
TRBJ2-7,TRBV10-3,AISEGLGWEQY
TRBJ2-1,TRBV7-6,ASSLGAGGVHEQF
TRBJ1-2,TRBV29-1,SIRESGYT
TRBJ1-2,TRBV13,ASSSSTGGRFGYT
TRBJ2-2,TRBV29-1,SVGLAGDGELF
TRBJ1-5,TRBV21-1,ASSTPGQGYQGNSNQPQH
TRBJ2-7,TRBV27,ASRIGGQGTYEQY
TRBJ2-5,TRBV5-1,ASSLGSGGVETQY
TRBJ2-7,TRBV29-1,SVEDPGITYEQY
TRBJ2-7,TRBV5-1,ASSPPKGPHEQY
TRBJ1-4,TRBV7-6,ASSLEQGATTNEKLF